This T cell receptor beta chain originates from a study of shared clonotypes between healthy human individuals. Across the whole study: Aged between 18 and 49, the donors were a couple of women and three men.

The CDR3 length is 16 residues. The germline V gene has CDR1 LNHDA and CDR2 SQIVND (reference sequence). J gave up 0 bases and V 6 bases, and 8 bases lay outside the gene matches. Each subset's genomic DNA was shared equally among a number of immunoSEQ plates. When replicate PCRs were run on sorted subsets, they used approximately 210 ng DNA, about 30,000 T cell genomes. Original data processing: ImmunoSEQ junction-only sequences lacked quality scores, so their filtering differed. Sequencing was performed with immunoSEQ multiplex PCR; in TCRdb, only in-frame clones are kept and a portion is missing. For V, J and clone size, that table is used; D and trimming come from the DNA. Among around 1.5 million clones listed, roughly 98% were seen once.

Sequencing was carried out using naive CD4+ T cells sorted from blood. Subset meaning: CD45RA+ positively selected. This TCR was sampled from a man younger than 40 in good health. V usage is TRBV19 and J usage is TRBJ2-1; the match to TRBD2 covers 7 bases. CDR3 in amino acids: CASSHTSVLSYNEQFF. The DNA for the CDR3 is TGTGCCAGTAGCCATACTAGCGTACTCTCCTACAATGAGCAGTTCTTC.